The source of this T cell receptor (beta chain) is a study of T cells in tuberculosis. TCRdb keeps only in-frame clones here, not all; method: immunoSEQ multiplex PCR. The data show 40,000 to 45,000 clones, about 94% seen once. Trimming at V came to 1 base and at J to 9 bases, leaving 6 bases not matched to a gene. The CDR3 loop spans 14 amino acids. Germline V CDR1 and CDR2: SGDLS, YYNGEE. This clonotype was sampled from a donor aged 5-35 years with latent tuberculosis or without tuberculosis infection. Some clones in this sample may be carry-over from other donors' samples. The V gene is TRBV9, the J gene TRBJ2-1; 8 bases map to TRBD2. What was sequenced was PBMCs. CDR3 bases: TGTGCCAGCAGCGTATTGGTCGGGAGGGTTGAGCAGTTCTTC. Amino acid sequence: CASSVLVGRVEQFF.